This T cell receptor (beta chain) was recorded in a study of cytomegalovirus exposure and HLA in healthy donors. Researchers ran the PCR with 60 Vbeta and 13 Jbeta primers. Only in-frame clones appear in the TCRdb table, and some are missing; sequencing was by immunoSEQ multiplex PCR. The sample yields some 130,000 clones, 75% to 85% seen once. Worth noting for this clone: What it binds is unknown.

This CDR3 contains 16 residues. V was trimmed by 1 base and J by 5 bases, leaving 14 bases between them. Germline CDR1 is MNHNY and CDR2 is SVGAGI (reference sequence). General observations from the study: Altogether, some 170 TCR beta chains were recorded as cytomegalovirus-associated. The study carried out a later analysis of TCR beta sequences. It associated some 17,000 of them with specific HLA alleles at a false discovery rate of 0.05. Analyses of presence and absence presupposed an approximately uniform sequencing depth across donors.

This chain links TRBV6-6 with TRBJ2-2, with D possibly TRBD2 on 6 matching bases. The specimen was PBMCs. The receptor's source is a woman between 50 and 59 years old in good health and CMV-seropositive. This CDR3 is CASSYLIGGRTGELFF. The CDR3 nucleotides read TGTGCCAGCAGTTACTTAATCGGGGGTCGAACCGGGGAGCTGTTTTTT.